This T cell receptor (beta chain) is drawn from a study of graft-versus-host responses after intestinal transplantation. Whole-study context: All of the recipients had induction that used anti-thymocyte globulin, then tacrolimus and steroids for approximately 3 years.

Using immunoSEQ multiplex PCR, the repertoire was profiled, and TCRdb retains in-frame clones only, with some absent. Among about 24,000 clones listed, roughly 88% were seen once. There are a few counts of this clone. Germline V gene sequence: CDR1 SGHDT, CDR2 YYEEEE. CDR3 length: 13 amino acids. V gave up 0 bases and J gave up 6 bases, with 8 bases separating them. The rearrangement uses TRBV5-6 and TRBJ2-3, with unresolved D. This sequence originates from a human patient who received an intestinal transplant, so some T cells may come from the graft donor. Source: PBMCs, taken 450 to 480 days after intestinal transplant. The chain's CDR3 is CASSLGRVDTQYF. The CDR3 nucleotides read TGTGCCAGCAGCTTGGGACGTGTGGATACGCAGTATTTT.